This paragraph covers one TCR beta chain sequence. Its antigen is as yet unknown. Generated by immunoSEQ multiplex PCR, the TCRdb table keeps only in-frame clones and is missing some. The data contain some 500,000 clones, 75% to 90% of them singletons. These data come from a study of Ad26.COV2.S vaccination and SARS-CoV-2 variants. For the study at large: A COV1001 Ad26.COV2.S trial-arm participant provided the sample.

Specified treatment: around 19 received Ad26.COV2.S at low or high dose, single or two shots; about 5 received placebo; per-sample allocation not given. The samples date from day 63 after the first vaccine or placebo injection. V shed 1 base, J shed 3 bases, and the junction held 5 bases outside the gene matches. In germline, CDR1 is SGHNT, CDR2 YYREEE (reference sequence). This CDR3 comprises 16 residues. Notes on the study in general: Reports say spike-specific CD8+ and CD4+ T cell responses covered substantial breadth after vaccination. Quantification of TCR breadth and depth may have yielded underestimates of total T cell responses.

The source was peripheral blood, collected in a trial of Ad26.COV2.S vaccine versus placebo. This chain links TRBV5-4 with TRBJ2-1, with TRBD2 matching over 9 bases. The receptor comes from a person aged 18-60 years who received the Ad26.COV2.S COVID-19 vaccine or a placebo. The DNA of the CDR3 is TGTGCCAGCAGCTTGACCAAGACTAGCGGCTACAATGAGCAGTTCTTC. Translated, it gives CASSLTKTSGYNEQFF.